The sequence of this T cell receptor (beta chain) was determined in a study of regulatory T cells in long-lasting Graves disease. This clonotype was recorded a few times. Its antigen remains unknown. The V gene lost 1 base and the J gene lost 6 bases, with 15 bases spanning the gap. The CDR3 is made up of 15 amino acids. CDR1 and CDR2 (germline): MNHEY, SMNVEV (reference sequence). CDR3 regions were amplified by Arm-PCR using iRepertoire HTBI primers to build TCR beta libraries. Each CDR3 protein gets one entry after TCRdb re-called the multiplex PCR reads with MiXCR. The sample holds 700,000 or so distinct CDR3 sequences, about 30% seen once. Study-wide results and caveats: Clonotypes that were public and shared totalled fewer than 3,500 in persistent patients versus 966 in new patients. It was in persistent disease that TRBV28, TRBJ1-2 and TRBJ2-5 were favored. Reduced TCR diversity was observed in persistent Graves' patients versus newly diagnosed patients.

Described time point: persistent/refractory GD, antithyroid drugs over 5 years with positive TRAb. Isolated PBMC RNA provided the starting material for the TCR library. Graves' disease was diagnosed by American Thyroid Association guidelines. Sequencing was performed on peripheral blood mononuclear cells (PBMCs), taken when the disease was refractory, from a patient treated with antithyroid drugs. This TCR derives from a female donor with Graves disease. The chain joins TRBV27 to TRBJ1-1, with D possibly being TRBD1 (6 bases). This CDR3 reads CASSLLRGRGAEAFF. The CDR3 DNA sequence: TGTGCCAGCAGTTTATTGCGGGGGCGCGGCGCTGAAGCTTTCTTT.